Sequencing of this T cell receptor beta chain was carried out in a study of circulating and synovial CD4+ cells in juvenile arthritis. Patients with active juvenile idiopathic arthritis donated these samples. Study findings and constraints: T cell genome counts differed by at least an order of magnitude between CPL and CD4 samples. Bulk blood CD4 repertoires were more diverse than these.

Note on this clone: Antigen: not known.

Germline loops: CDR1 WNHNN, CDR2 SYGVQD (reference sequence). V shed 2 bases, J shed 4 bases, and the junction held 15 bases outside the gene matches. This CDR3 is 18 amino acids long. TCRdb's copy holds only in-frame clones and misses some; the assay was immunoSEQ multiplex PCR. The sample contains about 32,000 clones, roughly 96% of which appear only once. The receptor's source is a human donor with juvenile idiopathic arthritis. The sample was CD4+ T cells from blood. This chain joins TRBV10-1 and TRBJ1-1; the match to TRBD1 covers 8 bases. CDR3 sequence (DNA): TGCGCCAGCAGTGAGGAAGGATGGACACAGGGGGGGAGCACTGAAGCTTTCTTT. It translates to CASSEEGWTQGGSTEAFF.